This T cell receptor (beta chain) was documented in a study of technical replicates of blood from several donors. Profiling relied on immunoSEQ multiplex PCR, and the TCRdb table lists in-frame clones only, not all of them. Counted here are tens of thousands of clones, 95% to 96% occurring once; the ten biggest clones make up 0.2% to 0.25%. The sample taken for sequencing was T cells isolated from PBMCs. This TCR came from a human donor in good health.

CDR3 sequence (DNA): TGCAGCGTTGAAACTAGCTACGAGCAGTACTTC. Translating gives CSVETSYEQYF. This chain links TRBV29-1 with TRBJ2-7; the D gene is possibly TRBD2 (5 bases). Deletions cut 2 bases from V and 3 bases from J, with 5 bases between. Germline-derived CDR1 and CDR2 are SQVTM and ANQGSEA. This CDR3 is 11 amino acids long.